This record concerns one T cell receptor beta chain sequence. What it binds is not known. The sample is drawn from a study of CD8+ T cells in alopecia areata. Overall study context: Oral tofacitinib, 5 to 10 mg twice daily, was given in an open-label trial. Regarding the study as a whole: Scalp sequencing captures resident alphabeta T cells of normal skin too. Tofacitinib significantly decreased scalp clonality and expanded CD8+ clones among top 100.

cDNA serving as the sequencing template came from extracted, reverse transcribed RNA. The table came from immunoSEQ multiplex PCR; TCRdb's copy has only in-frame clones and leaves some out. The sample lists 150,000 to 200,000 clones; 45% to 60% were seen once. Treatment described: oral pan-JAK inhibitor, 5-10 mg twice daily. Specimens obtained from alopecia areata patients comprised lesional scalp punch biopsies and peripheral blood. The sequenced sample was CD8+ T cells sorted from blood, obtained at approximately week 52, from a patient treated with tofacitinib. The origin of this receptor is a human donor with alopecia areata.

The CDR3 sequence: CASKSTNEQYF. The CDR3 nucleotides read TGTGCCAGCAAATCCACCAACGAGCAGTACTTC. The V gene is TRBV25-1, the J gene TRBJ2-7; no clear D. CDR1 and CDR2 (germline): MGHDK, SYGVNS. CDR3 length equals 11 residues. Deletions cut 7 bases from V and 5 bases from J, with 9 bases between.